This T cell receptor beta chain originates from a study of Ad26.COV2.S vaccination and SARS-CoV-2 variants. Assay: immunoSEQ multiplex PCR; the TCRdb copy retains only in-frame clones and omits some. The repertoire holds some 330,000 clones, 90% seen once, with around 5.5% in the top ten. Treatment defined: over 15 received Ad26.COV2.S at low or high dose, single or two shots; five or six received placebo; per-sample allocation not given. Each sample was drawn 63 days after the first injection (of vaccine or placebo). Donation was by an adult aged 18-55 years who was in Boston. Study results and limitations: There was reportedly substantial breadth in spike-specific CD8+ and CD4+ T cell responses after vaccination.

The V gene end was trimmed by 1 base and the J gene end by 4 bases; junction bases not matched to a gene: 14. The CDR3 has 18 amino acids. In germline, CDR1 is KGHDR, CDR2 SFDVKD. Concerning this clone itself: Its antigen remains unidentified.

V usage is TRBV24-1 and J usage is TRBJ1-1; 7 bases fit TRBD1. Sequenced here: peripheral blood, sampled in a trial of Ad26.COV2.S vaccine versus placebo. This receptor was identified in a person aged 18-65 years who received the Ad26.COV2.S COVID-19 vaccine or a placebo. The CDR3 sequence is CATSDLVDRTLWGTEAFF. The CDR3 region has the DNA TGTGCCACCAGTGATTTAGTGGACAGGACGTTGTGGGGCACTGAAGCTTTCTTT.